This T cell receptor beta chain was found in a study of T-cell memory formation after mild COVID-19. Study-wide findings and caveats: Certain responding clones were present in pre-infection memory, suggesting participation of cross-reactive memory. What remained unconfirmed was the SARS-CoV-2 specificity of second-wave clones peaking on day 37. Clones that contracted from day 15 to 85 were balanced CD4/CD8, while later expanders leaned CD4+.

TCR alpha and TCR beta cDNA libraries with sample barcodes and UMIs came from 5'RACE using constant-segment primers. TCRdb used MiXCR to reprocess the 5' RACE reads, holding one entry per CDR3 protein. The data contain about 350,000 distinct CDR3 sequences, roughly 15% of them singletons. Germline V gene lookup returns CDR1 SEHNR and CDR2 FQNEAQ (reference sequence). The V end lost 8 bases, the J end lost 4 bases, and 11 bases lay between the germline ends. CDR3 length: 12 amino acids. Comments on this clonotype: Its cognate antigen is unknown.

The specimen sequenced was PBMCs or a T cell subset sorted from them (not recorded which). The chain is built from TRBV7-9 and TRBJ1-1; no reliable D call. The sequence was obtained from a young man who had mild COVID-19 (a few samples of this study predate the infection). Cell type and time point are not known. CDR3: CASCGSGTEAFF. As DNA, the CDR3 is TGTGCCAGCTGTGGAAGCGGCACTGAAGCTTTCTTT. Combining the CDR3 with reference TRBV7-9 and TRBJ1-1 gives the whole variable domain DTGVSQNPRHKITKRGQNVTFRCDPISEHNRLYWYRQTLGQGPEFLTYFQNEAQLEKSRLLSDRFSAERPKGSFSTLEIQRTEQGDSAMYLCASCGSGTEAFFGQGTRLTVV.